A single sample is the source of the 9 T cell receptor beta chains below, sequenced in a study of shared clonotypes between healthy human individuals. Sequenced by immunoSEQ multiplex PCR; TCRdb stores in-frame clones only, minus some. The table includes about 2.4 million clones, 80% to 95% detected once. The material sequenced was naive CD4+ T cells from PBMCs. The subset here: CD45RA+ positively selected. These receptors were obtained from a man aged 18 to 29 in good health. Some clones in this sample may be carry-over from other donors' samples.

This clone has only a few counts. This sequence joins TRBV5-4 and TRBJ1-2; D possibly corresponds to TRBD1 (6 bases). Germline loops: CDR1 SGHNT, CDR2 YYREEE (reference sequence). CDR3 length: 16 residues. V lost 0 bases to trimming and J lost 0 bases, with 12 bases between them. The CDR3 loop is CASSLAAGDPNYGYTF. The DNA of the CDR3 is TGTGCCAGCAGCTTGGCCGCAGGGGATCCTAACTATGGCTACACCTTC.

The rearrangement links TRBV5-1 to TRBJ1-1; D perhaps matches TRBD1 (6 bases). Trimming took 2 bases from V and 0 from J, leaving 11 bases between them. Germline V gene data show CDR1 as SGHRS and CDR2 as YFSETQ. The CDR3 has 15 residues. CDR3 amino acids: CASSFVQGLNTEAFF. The CDR3 DNA is TGCGCCAGCAGCTTCGTACAGGGATTGAACACTGAAGCTTTCTTT. Using reference TRBV5-1 and TRBJ1-1 for the parts outside the CDR3, the full variable domain is KAGVTQTPRYLIKTRGQQVTLSCSPISGHRSVSWYQQTPGQGLQFLFEYFSETQRNKGNFPGRFSGRQFSNSRSEMNVSTLELGDSALYLCASSFVQGLNTEAFFGQGTRLTVV.

The chain combines TRBV28 with TRBJ1-2; 9 nucleotides align to TRBD1. CDR1 is MDHEN, CDR2 SYDVKM, per germline. The CDR3 runs 15 residues. After removal of 1 base from V and 3 bases from J, the junction contained 3 bases not matched to a gene. CDR3: CASSLSGQGDYGYTF. CDR3 coding DNA: TGTGCCAGCAGTTTATCGGGACAGGGAGACTATGGCTACACCTTC.

About this clone itself: At one end, the junction sequence differs from germline, possibly due to a read error. The rearrangement uses TRBV29-1 and TRBJ2-7, with D perhaps given as TRBD1 or TRBD2 (5 bases each). Germline CDR1 is SQVTM and CDR2 is ANQGSEA. The CDR3 totals 14 residues. This CDR3 reads CSVEDPGFGGEQYF. The CDR3 nucleotides are TGCAGCGTGGAAGATCCGGGGTTTGGGGGCGAGCAGTACTTC.

V is TRBV7-2 and J is TRBJ1-1; maybe TRBD1 (5 bases). Germline CDR1 and CDR2: SGHTA and FQGNSA. The V end lost 4 bases, the J end lost 2 bases, and 8 bases lay between the germline ends. The CDR3 runs 13 residues. In DNA, the CDR3 is TGTGCCAGCAGCTCCAGGGATAACACTGAAGCTTTCTTT. Encoded protein: CASSSRDNTEAFF.

The V and J genes are TRBV5-6 and TRBJ2-7, with D tentatively TRBD1 or TRBD2 (5 bases each). Looked up from germline, CDR1 is SGHDT and CDR2 is YYEEEE. V dropped 4 bases and J dropped 3 bases, with 11 bases sitting between them. The CDR3 has 13 amino acids. For the CDR3, the DNA is TGTGCCAGCAGCACCGGGACCTACTACGAGCAGTACTTC. This translates into CASSTGTYYEQYF. Combining the CDR3 with reference TRBV5-6 and TRBJ2-7 gives the whole variable domain DAGVTQSPTHLIKTRGQQVTLRCSPKSGHDTVSWYQQALGQGPQFIFQYYEEEERQRGNFPDRFSGHQFPNYSSELNVNALLLGDSALYLCASSTGTYYEQYFGPGTRLTVT.

V is TRBV13 and J is TRBJ2-7; 11 nucleotides match TRBD2. After removal of 5 bases from V and 4 bases from J, the junction contained 7 bases not matched to a gene. This CDR3 is built from 15 residues. The V gene's germline CDR1 is PRHDT and CDR2 FYEKMQ (reference sequence). The chain's CDR3 is CASSPTTSGVYEQYF. DNA for the CDR3: TGTGCCAGCAGCCCGACGACTAGCGGGGTTTACGAGCAGTACTTC.

CDR3 coding DNA: TGTGCCAGCAGCTTAACAACAGAGAACTATGGCTACACCTTC. Translating gives CASSLTTENYGYTF. The rearrangement uses TRBV7-2 and TRBJ1-2; D is ambiguous. The ends were cut back, 2 bases at V and 2 bases at J, with 9 bases in the middle. The germline V gene encodes CDR1 SGHTA and CDR2 FQGNSA. The CDR3 covers 14 residues.

V gene TRBV27 combines with J gene TRBJ2-2; 9 bases match TRBD1. The CDR3 has 16 amino acids. The germline V gene has CDR1 MNHEY and CDR2 SMNVEV (reference sequence). Trimming removed 6 bases from V and 7 bases from J; junction bases left unmatched: 12. The CDR3 sequence: CASRNRRTGDDGELFF. For the CDR3, the DNA is TGTGCCAGCAGGAACCGGAGGACAGGGGATGACGGGGAGCTGTTTTTT.